The clone carrying this T cell receptor beta chain appeared a few times. Its antigen is not identified. PCR involved 60 Vbeta and 13 Jbeta primers. Assay: immunoSEQ multiplex PCR; the TCRdb copy retains only in-frame clones and omits some. The sample has some 200,000 clones; just under 85% are singletons. The data stem from a study of cytomegalovirus exposure and HLA in healthy donors. Study results and caveats: Solely CMV serostatus was available to characterize immune exposure.

CDR3 length equals 13 residues. Trimming stripped 0 bases from V and 4 bases from J, with 7 bases between. Germline V lookup: CDR1 SGHRS, CDR2 YFSETQ. Sequencing was performed on PBMCs. V gene TRBV5-1 combines with J gene TRBJ1-1; possibly TRBD1 for D (6 bases). This sequence was found in a woman aged 40 to 50 in good health and CMV-seronegative. CDR3 loop: CASSLEGGTEAFF. For the CDR3, the DNA is TGCGCCAGCAGCTTGGAAGGGGGCACTGAAGCTTTCTTT.